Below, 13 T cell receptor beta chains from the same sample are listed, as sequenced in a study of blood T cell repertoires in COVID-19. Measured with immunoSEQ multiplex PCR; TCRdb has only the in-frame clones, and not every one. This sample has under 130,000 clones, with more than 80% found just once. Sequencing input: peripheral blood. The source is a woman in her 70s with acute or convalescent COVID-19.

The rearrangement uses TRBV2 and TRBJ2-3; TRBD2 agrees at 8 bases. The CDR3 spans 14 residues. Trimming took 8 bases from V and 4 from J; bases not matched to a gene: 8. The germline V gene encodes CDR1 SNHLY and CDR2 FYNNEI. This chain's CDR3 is CASVTGGGADTQYF. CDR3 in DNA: TGTGCCAGCGTTACGGGAGGGGGGGCAGATACGCAGTATTTT.

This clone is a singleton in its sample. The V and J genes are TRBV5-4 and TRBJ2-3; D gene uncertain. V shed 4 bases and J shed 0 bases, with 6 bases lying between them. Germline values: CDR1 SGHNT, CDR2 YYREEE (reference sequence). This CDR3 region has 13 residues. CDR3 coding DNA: TGTGCCAGCAGCCCCTCTAGCACAGATACGCAGTATTTT. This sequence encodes CASSPSSTDTQYF.

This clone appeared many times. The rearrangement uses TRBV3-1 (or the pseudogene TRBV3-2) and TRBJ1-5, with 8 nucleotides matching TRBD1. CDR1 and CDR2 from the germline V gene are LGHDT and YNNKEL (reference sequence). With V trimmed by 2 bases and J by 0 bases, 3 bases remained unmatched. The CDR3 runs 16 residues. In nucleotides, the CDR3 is TGTGCCAGCAGCCAACACAGGGGGTATAGCAATCAGCCCCAGCATTTT. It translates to CASSQHRGYSNQPQHF.

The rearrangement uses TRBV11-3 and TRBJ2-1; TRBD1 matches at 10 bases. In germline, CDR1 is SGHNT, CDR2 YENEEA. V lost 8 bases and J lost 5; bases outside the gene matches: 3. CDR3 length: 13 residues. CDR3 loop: CASGTGVDNEQFF. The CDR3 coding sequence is TGTGCCAGCGGGACAGGGGTTGACAATGAGCAGTTCTTC.

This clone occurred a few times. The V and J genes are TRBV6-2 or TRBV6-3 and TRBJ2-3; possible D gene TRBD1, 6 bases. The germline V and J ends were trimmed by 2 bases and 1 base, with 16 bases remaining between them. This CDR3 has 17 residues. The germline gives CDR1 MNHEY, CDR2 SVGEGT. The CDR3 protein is CASSYGDGAGGTDTQYF. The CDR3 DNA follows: TGTGCCAGCAGTTACGGGGACGGAGCAGGGGGCACAGATACGCAGTATTTT.

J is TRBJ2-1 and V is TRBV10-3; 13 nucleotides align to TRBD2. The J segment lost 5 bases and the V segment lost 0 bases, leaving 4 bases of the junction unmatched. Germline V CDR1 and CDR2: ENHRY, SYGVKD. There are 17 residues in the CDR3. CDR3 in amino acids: CAISESGLAGLDNEQFF. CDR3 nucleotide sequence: TGTGCCATCAGTGAGTCGGGACTAGCGGGACTTGACAATGAGCAGTTCTTC.

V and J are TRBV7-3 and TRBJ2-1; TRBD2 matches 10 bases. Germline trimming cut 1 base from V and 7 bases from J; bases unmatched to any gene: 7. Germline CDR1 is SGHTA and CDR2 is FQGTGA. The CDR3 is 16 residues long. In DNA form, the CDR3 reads TGTGCCAGCAGCTTAATGTCGGCTAGCGGGAGTAATGAGCAGTTCTTC. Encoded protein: CASSLMSASGSNEQFF.

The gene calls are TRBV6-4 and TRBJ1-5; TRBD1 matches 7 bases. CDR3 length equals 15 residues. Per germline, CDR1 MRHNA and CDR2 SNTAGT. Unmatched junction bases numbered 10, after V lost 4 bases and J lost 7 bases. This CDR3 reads CASSVGQALGQPQHF. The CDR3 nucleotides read TGTGCCAGCAGTGTCGGACAGGCCTTGGGGCAGCCCCAGCATTTT.

CDR3 in DNA: TGCGCCAGCAGCCAGGCAAGCTCCTACGAGCAGTACTTC. As protein: CASSQASSYEQYF. This chain connects TRBV4-1 to TRBJ2-7; D is unclear. CDR1 and CDR2 (germline): MGHRA, YSYEKL. This CDR3 comprises 13 residues. V dropped 3 bases and J dropped 0 bases, with 6 bases sitting between them.

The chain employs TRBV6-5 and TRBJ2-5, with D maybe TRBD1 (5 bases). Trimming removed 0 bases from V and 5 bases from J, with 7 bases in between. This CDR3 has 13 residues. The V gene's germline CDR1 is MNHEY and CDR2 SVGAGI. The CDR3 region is CASSYSGVETQYF. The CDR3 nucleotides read TGTGCCAGCAGTTACTCAGGGGTGGAGACCCAGTACTTC.

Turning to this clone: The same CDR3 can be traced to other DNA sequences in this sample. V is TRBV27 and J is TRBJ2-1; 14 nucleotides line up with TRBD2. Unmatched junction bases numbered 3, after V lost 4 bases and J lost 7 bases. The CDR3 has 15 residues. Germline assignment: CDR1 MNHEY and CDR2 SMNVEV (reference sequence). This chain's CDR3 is CASSSGTSGRNEQFF. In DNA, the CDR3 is TGTGCCAGCAGTTCCGGGACTAGCGGGAGAAATGAGCAGTTCTTC.

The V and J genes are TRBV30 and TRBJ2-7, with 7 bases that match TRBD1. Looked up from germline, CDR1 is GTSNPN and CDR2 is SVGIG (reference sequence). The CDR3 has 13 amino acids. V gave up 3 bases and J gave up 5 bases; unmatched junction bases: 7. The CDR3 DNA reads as TGTGCCTGGAGCCTAGACAGGGCCAACGAGCAGTACTTC. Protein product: CAWSLDRANEQYF.

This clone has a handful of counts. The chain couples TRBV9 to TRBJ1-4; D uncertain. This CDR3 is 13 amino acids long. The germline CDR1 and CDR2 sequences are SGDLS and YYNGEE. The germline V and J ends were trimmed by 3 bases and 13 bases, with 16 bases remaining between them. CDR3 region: CASSDADGGLLFF. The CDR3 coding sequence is TGTGCCAGCAGCGACGCGGACGGAGGGTTACTGTTTTTT.